These 18 T cell receptor beta chains were sequenced from one sample in a study of blood T cells in healthy people across ages. PCR was performed a second time for about 6 to 11 cycles using a sample-barcoded 5' primer and a J-beta primer mix. TCRdb reanalysed the 5' RACE reads using MiXCR and keeps one entry per CDR3 protein. The sample consists of about a million distinct CDR3 sequences, roughly 52% of them appearing once. The sample consisted of blood. These receptors all stem from a man younger than 40 in good health.

The chain uses TRBV20-1 and TRBJ1-4, with D unclear. CDR3 length equals 12 residues. V lost 0 bases to trimming and J lost 11 bases, with 10 bases between them. The germline CDR1 and CDR2 sequences are DFQATT and SNEGSKA (reference sequence). The CDR3 reads CSARDQTRKLFF. The CDR3, as DNA: TGCAGTGCTAGAGACCAAACGCGGAAACTGTTTTTT.

This chain joins TRBV5-1 and TRBJ2-3; D may be TRBD1 or TRBD2 (7 bases each). V lost 2 bases, J lost 3 bases, and 16 bases lay in between. The CDR3 is 16 amino acids. CDR1 is SGHRS, CDR2 YFSETQ, per germline. The CDR3 is CASSLVPGGQTDTQYF. CDR3 DNA sequence: TGCGCCAGCAGCTTAGTCCCGGGGGGACAGACAGATACGCAGTATTTT.

V and J are TRBV6-1 and TRBJ1-5; D is unresolved. From germline, CDR1 is MNHNS and CDR2 SASEGT. V was shortened by 4 bases and J by 4 bases, with 11 bases between the two germline ends. There are 14 residues in the CDR3. CDR3 nucleotides: TGTGCCAGCAGTGGAAAGGGCGGGAATCAGCCCCAGCATTTT. This encodes CASSGKGGNQPQHF.

V and J are TRBV29-1 and TRBJ2-1, with D possibly being TRBD1 (6 bases). The CDR3 contains 17 residues. Germline CDR1 is SQVTM and CDR2 is ANQGSEA. Between the trimmed V and J ends, which lost 1 base and 6 bases, there was a span of 22 bases. The CDR3 loop is CSVEGGIAPGTPNEQFF. The DNA for the CDR3 is TGCAGCGTTGAAGGAGGTATCGCGCCCGGGACACCCAATGAGCAGTTCTTC.

The sample holds a few counts of this clonotype. This chain joins TRBV27 and TRBJ2-7, with D possibly TRBD1 on 6 matching bases. CDR1 is MNHEY, CDR2 SMNVEV, per germline (reference sequence). Between the trimmed V and J ends, which lost 4 bases and 6 bases, there was a span of 13 bases. The CDR3 extends over 13 amino acids. The CDR3 DNA is TGTGCCAGCAGTTACCTACGAGGGGGCGAGCAGTACTTC. Amino acid sequence: CASSYLRGGEQYF.

The CDR3 nucleotides are TGTGCCAGCAGCTTAGCCCGGAGTGGCGCAGATACGCAGTATTTT. Translating gives CASSLARSGADTQYF. The chain couples TRBV11-2 to TRBJ2-3; no clear D. V was clipped by 1 base and J by 4 bases, with 12 bases between them. CDR1 SGHAT and CDR2 FQNNGV come from the germline V gene. The CDR3 has 15 residues.

The J gene is TRBJ2-5, the V gene TRBV3-1; D may be TRBD2 (5 bases). This CDR3 comprises 17 residues. Germline assignment: CDR1 LGHDT and CDR2 YNNKEL (reference sequence). With 3 bases removed from V and 1 base from J, the gap between germline ends came to 18 bases. CDR3 sequence reads: CASSQEDIPPPQETQYF. DNA of the CDR3: TGTGCCAGCAGCCAGGAGGATATACCACCACCCCAAGAGACCCAGTACTTC.

A single count supports this clonotype. In DNA form, the CDR3 reads TGCGCCAGCAGCTTGGAAGCGACAGGGGGCTTATACGAGCAGTACTTC. Amino acid sequence: CASSLEATGGLYEQYF. This chain joins TRBV5-1 and TRBJ2-7; the match to TRBD1 covers 10 bases. CDR3 length: 16 residues. V shed 0 bases, J shed 4 bases, and the junction held 7 bases outside the gene matches. CDR1 and CDR2 from the germline V gene are SGHRS and YFSETQ.

This clonotype was recorded a few times. The chain has TRBV5-1 and TRBJ1-4; 8 bases line up with TRBD1. The CDR3 loop spans 14 amino acids. Trimming at V came to 4 bases and at J to 5 bases, leaving 4 bases not matched to a gene. Germline V gives CDR1 SGHRS, CDR2 YFSETQ. DNA for the CDR3: TGCGCCAGCAGCCACCGGACAGGGAATGAAAAACTGTTTTTT. Translating it yields CASSHRTGNEKLFF.

This chain links TRBV7-2 with TRBJ1-1, with D perhaps TRBD1 (6 bases). From germline, CDR1 is SGHTA and CDR2 FQGNSA. This CDR3 region has 13 residues. V shed 4 bases and J shed 8 bases, with 14 bases lying between them. CDR3 loop: CASSSRQQGEAFF. The DNA for the CDR3 is TGTGCCAGCAGCTCTAGACAGCAGGGGGAAGCTTTCTTT.

The rearrangement joins TRBV20-1 to TRBJ2-3, with 7 positions matching TRBD2. After removal of 0 bases from V and 3 bases from J, the junction contained 6 bases not matched to a gene. The CDR3 is made up of 15 amino acids. CDR1 and CDR2 (germline): DFQATT, SNEGSKA (reference sequence). CDR3 loop: CSAREARGYTDTQYF. The CDR3 nucleotides read TGCAGTGCTAGAGAGGCGCGGGGGTATACAGATACGCAGTATTTT.

This clonotype has a handful of counts. The chain links TRBV7-2 to TRBJ1-1; D uncertain. Looked up from germline, CDR1 is SGHTA and CDR2 is FQGNSA. The CDR3 consists of 16 residues. V lost 1 base to trimming and J lost 1 base, with 13 bases between them. The CDR3 DNA reads as TGTGCCAGCAGCTTAGGAAAAGGCGGACGGAACACTGAAGCTTTCTTT. The encoded protein is CASSLGKGGRNTEAFF. Supplemented by reference TRBV7-2 and TRBJ1-1, the full variable domain reads GAGVSQSPSNKVTEKGKDVELRCDPISGHTALYWYRQSLGQGLEFLIYFQGNSAPDKSGLPSDRFSAERTGGSVSTLTIQRTQQEDSAVYLCASSLGKGGRNTEAFFGQGTRLTVV.

The chain employs TRBV24-1 and TRBJ1-2, with TRBD1 matching over 7 bases. CDR3 length: 13 amino acids. CDR1 and CDR2 from the germline V gene are KGHDR and SFDVKD. The J segment lost 4 bases and the V segment lost 7 bases, leaving 5 bases of the junction unmatched. The CDR3 here is CATSAGTAYGYTF. The CDR3 DNA reads as TGTGCCACCAGCGCCGGGACAGCCTATGGCTACACCTTC.

J is TRBJ2-1 and V is TRBV7-3; possibly TRBD2 for D (6 bases). This CDR3 has 15 residues. With 2 bases removed from V and 3 bases from J, the gap between germline ends came to 11 bases. Germline CDR1 is SGHTA and CDR2 is FQGTGA. CDR3 DNA: TGTGCCAGCAGCTTATCCAACGGGGGCTACAATGAGCAGTTCTTC. Its protein product is CASSLSNGGYNEQFF.

This chain uses TRBV19 with TRBJ2-2; D unclear. This CDR3 contains 13 residues. V shed 3 bases and J shed 7 bases, with 9 bases lying between them. Germline lookup yields CDR1 LNHDA and CDR2 SQIVND (reference sequence). The CDR3 loop is CASSIMADGELFF. For the CDR3, the DNA is TGTGCCAGTAGTATCATGGCAGACGGGGAGCTGTTTTTT.

This clonotype was found a few times. The chain couples TRBV5-1 to TRBJ2-3; no reliable D call. V lost 4 bases and J 0 bases, leaving 9 bases between the germline ends. CDR3 length equals 14 residues. The germline CDR1 and CDR2 sequences are SGHRS and YFSETQ. CDR3 nucleotide sequence: TGCGCCAGCAGCGTGGAGAAAAGCACAGATACGCAGTATTTT. Protein: CASSVEKSTDTQYF.

This clonotype turned up a few times. The rearrangement links TRBV7-9 to TRBJ2-6; 9 bases agree with TRBD1. This CDR3 has 16 amino acids. Germline CDR1 and CDR2: SEHNR and FQNEAQ (reference sequence). After removal of 5 bases from V and 4 bases from J, the junction contained 6 bases not matched to a gene. CDR3 nucleotides: TGTGCCAGCAGCACACAGGGGGCGCTGGGGGCCAACGTCCTGACTTTC. It translates to CASSTQGALGANVLTF.

This clonotype was detected only once. This chain uses TRBV4-2 with TRBJ2-3; no clear D gene. The CDR3 totals 16 residues. V was pared by 1 base and J by 2 bases, with 13 bases between. The germline V gene has CDR1 LGHNA and CDR2 YNFKEQ. In nucleotides, the CDR3 is TGTGCCAGCAGCCAAGGGGTTGCGGAACCCACAGATACGCAGTATTTT. Amino acids: CASSQGVAEPTDTQYF.